The clone carrying this T cell receptor (beta chain) was observed at least ten times. Its antigen remains unknown. This record comes from a study of spatial heterogeneity in lung cancer. Study-wide context: There were consistently more beta-chain sequences detected than alpha-chain sequences. General study results and limits: Ubiquitous expanded tumor TCRs appeared in blood more at resection than follow-up.

Stated time point: sample taken at primary tumor resection. TCRs were sequenced from unsorted whole RNA of tumor, nontumor lung or PBMC. The cohort: around 79 early-stage, untreated non-small cell lung cancer patients. A unique molecular identifier was attached to every TCR cDNA molecule. TCRdb used MiXCR to reprocess the 5' RACE reads, holding one entry per CDR3 protein. Of over 14,000 distinct CDR3 sequences listed, roughly a tenth were seen once; the top ten hold approximately 30%. Sequencing used PBMCs, obtained at surgery. This TCR derives from a female donor with early-stage non-small cell lung cancer.

The CDR3 DNA reads as TGCGCCAGCAGCCACCGGCAGGGCGGAACCGAAGAAGCTTTCTTT. Its translation: CASSHRQGGTEEAFF. The rearrangement uses TRBV4-1 and TRBJ1-1; TRBD1 might be the D (5 bases). The CDR3 is 15 amino acids. Germline V gene data show CDR1 as MGHRA and CDR2 as YSYEKL. V was shortened by 3 bases and J by 8 bases, with 19 bases between the two germline ends.